Each of the 12 T cell receptor beta chains below was sequenced from the same sample in a study of patients and donors after allogeneic stem cell transplantation. MiXCR was run by TCRdb on the RT-PCR reads, yielding one entry per CDR3 protein. Of about 960,000 distinct CDR3 sequences listed, 15% to 20% are singletons. The sample consisted of blood, either unsorted or a sorted T cell fraction (not recorded which). These receptors came from a human donor who was either an allogeneic HSCT recipient or a stem cell or donor lymphocyte infusion donor (not recorded which). It is not recorded whose cells these are; they may come from a transplant donor.

V usage is TRBV20-1 and J usage is TRBJ2-5, with TRBD2 matching 8 bases. This CDR3 spans 16 amino acids. V was clipped by 0 bases and J by 2 bases; unmatched bases: 8. Per the germline V gene, CDR1 is DFQATT and CDR2 is SNEGSKA (reference sequence). CDR3: CSARDPWTSQQETQYF. CDR3 nucleotide sequence: TGCAGTGCTAGAGACCCTTGGACTAGCCAACAAGAGACCCAGTACTTC.

This clonotype has just a few counts. CDR3 loop: CASSQRGGKSTDTQYF. In DNA, the CDR3 is TGTGCCAGCAGCCAGCGGGGGGGCAAAAGCACAGATACGCAGTATTTT. This chain connects TRBV11-2 to TRBJ2-3; 10 positions match TRBD2. The CDR3 runs 16 residues. Per germline, CDR1 SGHAT and CDR2 FQNNGV. The J segment lost 0 bases and the V segment lost 5 bases, leaving 5 bases of the junction unmatched.

The V and J genes are TRBV10-3 and TRBJ1-1; D uncertain. The CDR3 length is 15 residues. With 0 bases removed from V and 0 bases from J, the gap between germline ends came to 8 bases. Germline-derived CDR1 and CDR2 are ENHRY and SYGVKD. The CDR3 nucleotides are TGTGCCATCAGTGAGTCGCCCGGGATGAACACTGAAGCTTTCTTT. The encoded protein is CAISESPGMNTEAFF.

This chain connects TRBV6-4 to TRBJ2-2; D may match TRBD1 or TRBD2 (5 bases each). Germline-derived CDR1 and CDR2 are MRHNA and SNTAGT. Deletions cut 8 bases from V and 3 bases from J, with 10 bases between. This CDR3 is built from 13 residues. The CDR3 DNA sequence: TGTGCCAGCCAGGGACGGGACACCGGGGAGCTGTTTTTT. Protein sequence: CASQGRDTGELFF.

This clonotype was seen a single time. This rearrangement joins TRBV30 to TRBJ1-5; 8 nucleotides align to TRBD1. The CDR3 consists of 14 residues. The trim removed 2 bases at V and 6 bases at J, leaving 6 bases unmatched. Germline V lookup: CDR1 GTSNPN, CDR2 SVGIG (reference sequence). The CDR3 nucleotides are TGTGCCTGGAGTATGCCAGGGGGCGTTCAGCCCCAGCATTTT. It codes for CAWSMPGGVQPQHF.

A few counts support this clonotype. The chain has TRBV6-1 and TRBJ2-7; 13 positions match TRBD2. J gave up 2 bases and V 4 bases, and 11 bases lay outside the gene matches. The CDR3 totals 18 residues. CDR1 and CDR2 from the germline V gene are MNHNS and SASEGT. CDR3 protein: CASSGYETSGGNAYEQYF. The CDR3, as DNA: TGTGCCAGCAGTGGGTATGAGACTAGCGGGGGGAATGCCTACGAGCAGTACTTC.

This clonotype was seen ten or more times. This chain links TRBV5-6 with TRBJ1-3, with D tentatively TRBD1 (5 bases). The V gene's germline CDR1 is SGHDT and CDR2 YYEEEE. V lost 1 base and J 7 bases, leaving 18 bases between the germline ends. CDR3 length: 16 residues. CDR3 sequence: CASSLYRPGNGNTIYF. The CDR3 nucleotides read TGTGCCAGCAGCTTGTACCGGCCAGGGAACGGGAACACCATATATTTT.

This clonotype occurred many times. V gene TRBV27 combines with J gene TRBJ1-6; the match to TRBD1 covers 10 bases. Germline V gives CDR1 MNHEY, CDR2 SMNVEV (reference sequence). V was pared by 4 bases and J by 10 bases, with 4 bases of the junction left unmatched. The CDR3 contains 14 residues. The CDR3 DNA follows: TGTGCCAGCAGTTCCGGGACAGGGGTCTCACCCCTCCACTTT. Protein product: CASSSGTGVSPLHF.

This clonotype has more than one count but fewer than ten. The chain combines TRBV6-2 or TRBV6-3 with TRBJ2-1; no clear D. CDR1 MNHEY and CDR2 SVGEGT come from the germline V gene. The CDR3 is 16 amino acids. V dropped 2 bases and J dropped 0 bases, with 11 bases sitting between them. The CDR3 coding sequence is TGTGCCAGCAGTTACGCTCCCCTCTACTCCTACAATGAGCAGTTCTTC. It is translated as CASSYAPLYSYNEQFF.

The V and J genes are TRBV5-1 and TRBJ1-1; D remains ambiguous. Germline V gene sequence: CDR1 SGHRS, CDR2 YFSETQ. The germline V and J ends were trimmed by 0 bases and 3 bases, with 6 bases remaining between them. The CDR3 extends over 13 amino acids. The CDR3 spells CASSLDSDTEAFF. CDR3 bases: TGCGCCAGCAGCTTGGACAGCGACACTGAAGCTTTCTTT.

The gene calls are TRBV10-3 and TRBJ1-2, with 8 bases lining up with TRBD1. The V gene end was trimmed by 9 bases and the J gene end by 3 bases; junction bases not matched to a gene: 3. The CDR3 spans 12 residues. Germline V gene lookup returns CDR1 ENHRY and CDR2 SYGVKD. This CDR3 is CAIPQGDYGYTF. The DNA for the CDR3 is TGTGCCATTCCACAGGGGGACTATGGCTACACCTTC.

V and J are TRBV5-6 and TRBJ2-3, with D possibly TRBD2 on 5 matching bases. CDR3 length: 16 residues. Germline CDR1 and CDR2: SGHDT and YYEEEE. Between the trimmed V and J ends, which lost 0 bases and 4 bases, there was a span of 15 bases. CDR3: CASSLAAASPPDTQYF. The CDR3 coding sequence is TGTGCCAGCAGCTTGGCCGCGGCTAGCCCCCCAGATACGCAGTATTTT.